The subject of this entry is one T cell receptor beta chain. The clone's antigen remains unknown. It has no much larger one-base neighbor in the sample; base qualities were not kept. TCRbeta CDR3 regions were amplified from genomic DNA by means of the immunoSEQ Assay, a bias-controlled multiplex PCR. The source study handled its data this way. Nucleated cell counts per sample were estimated from amplification of reference gene primers within the assay. To quantify the absolute abundance of each unique TCRbeta CDR3 rearrangement, sequence reads were collapsed and filtered. For each sample, productive Simpson clonality was calculated as the square root of Simpson's diversity index over productive rearrangements. Not all clones reach the TCRdb copy of this immuneACCESS table, which keeps in-frame sequences only. Checked studies attribute under half of the gap to unresolved V genes and leave the rest unexplained. D and trimming come from the DNA, and the V and J calls and clone size come from that table. The sample table shows 120,000 or so clones, and approximately 68% are seen once. The ten biggest clones cover 6% to 8.5% of the sample.

From its cysteine to its phenylalanine, the CDR3 spans 16 amino acids. The DNA shown is the 48-base CDR3, in frame from base 1. CDR1 and CDR2 are read off the germline V gene as SGHTA and FQGTGA. V is shortened by 0 bases, J by 7 bases, and the region joining them spans 16 bases. This entry is derived from a study of blood T cell repertoires in COVID-19 (dated by TCRdb to 2019 to 2021). At the level of the whole study: Samples covering the acute and convalescent phases of COVID-19 were provided by collaborators in the United States, Italy and Spain. The material from the prospective study consisted of cDNA or gDNA derived from T cells, B-cell-depleted T cells, or PBMCs. The dataset comprised deeply sampled blood TCRbeta repertoires from subjects exposed to, actively infected with, or recovered from COVID-19. A freely available public database, intended as a resource for researchers studying the immune response to SARS-CoV-2, is where the repertoires were released. Samples came from the ongoing ImmuneRACE study (first 160 participants) plus 1,254 subjects from 6 global collaborators. Nearly every sample came with metadata listing a de-identified subject ID, COVID-19 status, age in years and sex. Where available, HLA class I and class II types were taken from metadata supplied by the sample provider and were not determined by assay-based typing.

Here is what the overall study found, with its caveats: How much clinical and demographic metadata was included differed by source and by participant, and the metadata was provided uncurated.

Whole blood was collected in K2EDTA tubes by collaborating institutions according to the institutions' own protocols. For TCRbeta analysis, collaborator samples were shipped as frozen whole blood, as isolated PBMCs, or as DNA extracted from either sample type. The receptor's source is a woman aged 55 to 70 with acute or convalescent COVID-19. The sequence is built from TRBV7-3 and TRBJ2-1, and the D gene may be TRBD2, 6 bases matching. Input material: peripheral blood. The nucleotide sequence is TGTGCCAGCAGCTTAACGGGACTCCTCAAGGGGAATGAGCAGTTCTTC. Translated, it gives CASSLTGLLKGNEQFF.